The clone carrying this T cell receptor (beta chain) was recorded many times. The antigen is undetermined. The CDR3 has 14 residues. The trim removed 5 bases at V and 7 bases at J, leaving 12 bases unmatched. Germline V gene lookup returns CDR1 DFQATT and CDR2 SNEGSKA (reference sequence). The entry originates in a study of identical twins. Study observations and caveats: Among out-of-frame alpha sequences shared by twins, low generation probability occurred in excess. Within monozygotic twins, out-of-frame TCR alpha sharing was underestimated by the models. Reduced insertions were recorded for abundant cord blood beta clonotypes, with no such pattern in memory repertoires. Possibly, invariant MAIT and iNKT cells partly confounded zero-insertion analyses.

TCRdb re-called the 5' RACE reads with MiXCR, one entry per CDR3 protein. This table holds fewer than 650,000 distinct CDR3 sequences, about 7% found once. The sample also formed part of further work on yellow fever vaccine responses in identical twins.

This sequence joins TRBV20-1 and TRBJ2-5; 8 bases fit TRBD2. The specimen sequenced was PBMCs. This sequence was found in a woman younger than 35 in good health. The CDR3 DNA reads TGCAGTGCTCGAAGGGAAGCGGGGGTGGTGACCCAGTACTTC. As protein: CSARREAGVVTQYF.